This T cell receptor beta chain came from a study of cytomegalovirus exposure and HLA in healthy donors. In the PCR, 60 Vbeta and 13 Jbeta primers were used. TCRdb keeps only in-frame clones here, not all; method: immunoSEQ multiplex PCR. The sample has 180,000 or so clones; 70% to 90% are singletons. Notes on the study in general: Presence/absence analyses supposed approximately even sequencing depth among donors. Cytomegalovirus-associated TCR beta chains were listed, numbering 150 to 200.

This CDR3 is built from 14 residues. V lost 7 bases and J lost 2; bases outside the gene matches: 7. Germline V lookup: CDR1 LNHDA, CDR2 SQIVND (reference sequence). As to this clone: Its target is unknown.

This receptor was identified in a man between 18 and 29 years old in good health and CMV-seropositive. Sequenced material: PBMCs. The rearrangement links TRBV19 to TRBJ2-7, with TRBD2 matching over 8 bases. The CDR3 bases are TGTGCCAGTAATGACCGGGGGGGCACCTACGAGCAGTACTTC. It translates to CASNDRGGTYEQYF. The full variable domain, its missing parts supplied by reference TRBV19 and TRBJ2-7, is DGGITQSPKYLFRKEGQNVTLSCEQNLNHDAMYWYRQDPGQGLRLIYYSQIVNDFQKGDIAEGYSVSREKKESFPLTVTSAQKNPTAFYLCASNDRGGTYEQYFGPGTRLTVT.